The subject of this entry is one T cell receptor beta chain. They ran version v3.0 of the immunoSEQ assay at survey level. Some clones are missing from TCRdb's copy, which holds only in-frame ones; the method was immunoSEQ multiplex PCR. The data show approximately 30,000 clones, roughly 84% seen once. V was shortened by 5 bases and J by 3 bases, with 17 bases between the two germline ends. Germline CDR1 reads SGHNT; CDR2 reads YYREEE (reference sequence). This CDR3 has 15 amino acids. This entry belongs to a study of long-term antiretroviral therapy in people with HIV. The sequence was collected from a man aged 18 to 29 with HIV. The sample here was unsorted PBMCs, taken 0.4 years after starting antiretroviral therapy. The chain links TRBV5-4 to TRBJ1-1; tentative D call: TRBD1 (5 bases). As DNA, the CDR3 is TGTGCCAGCAGTTCGGCGGGACCGTTATACACTGAAGCTTTCTTT. This encodes CASSSAGPLYTEAFF.